Listed here are 19 T cell receptor beta chains from one sample, sequenced in a study of cytomegalovirus exposure and HLA in healthy donors. Primers included in the PCR were 60 Vbeta and 13 Jbeta primers. Some clones are missing from TCRdb's copy, which holds only in-frame ones; the method was immunoSEQ multiplex PCR. The table records 85,000 to 130,000 clones, 70% to 85% of them present only once. The material sequenced was PBMCs. These receptors all come from a woman aged 18-29 years in good health and CMV-seronegative.

The V gene is TRBV30, the J gene TRBJ2-3, with TRBD2 as a possible D gene (7 bases). This CDR3 contains 15 residues. Germline-derived CDR1 and CDR2 are GTSNPN and SVGIG (reference sequence). Trimming stripped 0 bases from V and 6 bases from J, with 16 bases between. The CDR3 protein is CAWSVGGGGPDTQYF. CDR3 bases: TGTGCCTGGAGTGTGGGTGGGGGGGGCCCGGATACGCAGTATTTT. Drawing the rest from reference TRBV30 and TRBJ2-3, the complete variable domain is SQTIHQWPATLVQPVGSPLSLECTVEGTSNPNLYWYRQAAGRGLQLLFYSVGIGQISSEVPQNLSASRPQDRQFILSSKKLLLSDSGFYLCAWSVGGGGPDTQYFGPGTRLTVL.

In this sample, this clone turned up once. This chain joins TRBV2 and TRBJ2-5, with 8 bases matching TRBD1. The V gene's germline CDR1 is SNHLY and CDR2 FYNNEI. J lost 1 base, V lost 4 bases, and 5 bases had no gene match. The CDR3 is 15 residues long. CDR3: CASSGQGQGQETQYF. CDR3 DNA: TGTGCCAGCAGTGGACAGGGGCAGGGCCAAGAGACCCAGTACTTC.

The chain employs TRBV6-1 and TRBJ2-1; possible D gene TRBD1, 5 bases. The V end was cut by 4 bases, the J end by 12 bases, with 13 bases between. The CDR3 runs 12 residues. The germline V gene encodes CDR1 MNHNS and CDR2 SASEGT. The CDR3 sequence is CASSARQSGQFF. CDR3 nucleotide sequence: TGTGCCAGCAGTGCCCGACAGAGTGGGCAGTTCTTC.

This chain connects TRBV7-6 to TRBJ2-5; D may be TRBD1 (6 bases). V was clipped by 1 base and J by 11 bases, with 14 bases between them. Germline V gives CDR1 SGHVS, CDR2 FNYEAQ. There are 13 residues in the CDR3. The CDR3, as DNA: TGTGCCAGCAGCTTAGGGACAGCTAAGGTTCAGTACTTC. Protein sequence: CASSLGTAKVQYF.

V and J are TRBV5-4 and TRBJ2-3; D is perhaps TRBD1 or TRBD2 (5 bases each). Trimming shortened V by 4 bases and J by 6 bases, and 12 bases separated the two germline ends. CDR3 length: 13 residues. Germline CDR1 SGHNT, CDR2 YYREEE (reference sequence). The CDR3 loop reads CASSVGPGDTQYF. In nucleotides, the CDR3 is TGTGCCAGCAGCGTGGGACCAGGGGATACGCAGTATTTT.

V gene TRBV21-1 combines with J gene TRBJ2-7; the DNA was not used to check the table's D call, TRBD1. TRBV21-1 is labeled a pseudogene. The CDR3 has 14 residues. The CDR3 DNA follows: TGTGCCAGCAGCGCCCCGGGACAAGCCTACGAGCAGTACTTC. Translating it yields CASSAPGQAYEQYF.

This chain uses TRBV18 with TRBJ2-5; D gene unclear. The germline V and J ends were trimmed by 3 bases and 1 base, with 6 bases remaining between them. The CDR3 is 13 residues long. Germline assignment: CDR1 KGHSH and CDR2 LQKENI. This CDR3 reads CASSPQAQETQYF. CDR3 in DNA: TGTGCCAGCTCACCCCAGGCCCAAGAGACCCAGTACTTC.

To note about this clone: In the same sample, other DNA sequences code for this CDR3. This sequence joins TRBV4-3 and TRBJ2-1; 10 positions agree with TRBD2. The CDR3 consists of 18 residues. Germline V CDR1 and CDR2: LGHNA, YSLEER. Losses at the gene ends were 0 bases for V and 0 bases for J; bases not matched to a gene: 5. This CDR3 is CASSQEWASGSSYNEQFF. DNA for the CDR3: TGCGCCAGCAGCCAAGAGTGGGCTAGCGGGAGCTCCTACAATGAGCAGTTCTTC.

The chain combines TRBV7-9 with TRBJ2-7; no clear D gene. Deletions cut 5 bases from V and 2 bases from J, with 25 bases between. The germline V gene has CDR1 SEHNR and CDR2 FQNEAQ (reference sequence). The CDR3 runs 18 residues. The CDR3 sequence: CASSPRRGQESQTYEQYF. Here the CDR3 DNA reads TGTGCCAGCAGCCCCCGGAGAGGTCAAGAGTCCCAAACCTACGAGCAGTACTTC.

The J gene is TRBJ1-3, the V gene TRBV19, with a possible D match to TRBD1 (6 bases). The V gene's germline CDR1 is LNHDA and CDR2 SQIVND (reference sequence). This CDR3 has 14 amino acids. V lost 7 bases, J lost 2 bases, and 12 bases lay in between. The CDR3 reads CASKKQGTGNTIYF. The DNA of the CDR3 is TGTGCCAGTAAGAAACAGGGAACTGGAAACACCATATATTTT.

The V call is TRBV7-6, the J call TRBJ1-2; possibly TRBD1 for D (5 bases). Germline loops: CDR1 SGHVS, CDR2 FNYEAQ. The CDR3 spans 15 residues. With 5 bases removed from V and 1 base from J, the gap between germline ends came to 14 bases. CDR3 protein: CASSLGGGRNYGYTF. In DNA form, the CDR3 reads TGTGCCAGCAGCCTAGGCGGGGGTCGTAACTATGGCTACACCTTC.

The rearrangement joins TRBV5-5 to TRBJ1-1, with D hard to call. CDR3 length: 16 residues. The V end lost 4 bases, the J end lost 1 base, and 17 bases lay between the germline ends. Germline V gene data show CDR1 as SGHKS and CDR2 as YYEKEE (reference sequence). The CDR3 protein is CASSPEMTGSNTEAFF. The CDR3 bases are TGTGCCAGCAGCCCGGAAATGACGGGATCGAACACTGAAGCTTTCTTT.

The chain combines TRBV5-4 with TRBJ1-1, with D possibly matching TRBD1 (6 bases). CDR1 is SGHNT, CDR2 YYREEE, per germline (reference sequence). Trimming took 0 bases from V and 6 from J, leaving 9 bases between them. CDR3 length: 13 residues. CDR3 sequence (DNA): TGTGCCAGCAGCTTGGACAGGGACGCTGAAGCTTTCTTT. Its translation is CASSLDRDAEAFF.

This rearrangement joins TRBV4-3 to TRBJ1-6, with D possibly matching TRBD1 (5 bases). The ends were cut back, 0 bases at V and 6 bases at J, with 9 bases in the middle. CDR1 and CDR2 (germline): LGHNA, YSLEER. The CDR3 extends over 15 amino acids. The CDR3: CASSQDLDTNSPLHF. DNA of the CDR3: TGCGCCAGCAGCCAAGATCTGGACACTAATTCACCCCTCCACTTT.

This sequence joins TRBV27 and TRBJ2-5, with a possible D match to TRBD2 (6 bases). Germline-derived CDR1 and CDR2 are MNHEY and SMNVEV (reference sequence). Trimming pared 5 bases from V and 4 bases from J, leaving 26 bases between. The CDR3 runs to 18 residues. CDR3 residues: CASSPLWDSRPESETQYF. The CDR3 DNA reads TGTGCCAGCAGTCCCCTTTGGGACTCTCGGCCCGAGTCAGAGACCCAGTACTTC.

This clone was counted only a few times. V usage is TRBV27 and J usage is TRBJ1-2; possible D gene TRBD1, 6 bases. The germline CDR1 and CDR2 sequences are MNHEY and SMNVEV (reference sequence). CDR3 length: 15 amino acids. V was shortened by 6 bases and J by 3 bases, with 17 bases between the two germline ends. The CDR3 spells CASSYQGRGDYGYTF. CDR3 sequence (DNA): TGTGCCAGCAGCTACCAGGGGAGAGGGGACTATGGCTACACCTTC.

The chain carries TRBV7-2 and TRBJ2-3; TRBD2 matches at 8 bases. Germline values: CDR1 SGHTA, CDR2 FQGNSA. Trimming took 5 bases from V and 1 from J; bases not matched to a gene: 8. CDR3 length: 16 residues. The CDR3 DNA reads TGTGCCAGCAGCGTAACTAGCGGCACCCGCACAGATACGCAGTATTTT. Encoded protein: CASSVTSGTRTDTQYF.

The rearrangement uses TRBV5-6 and TRBJ1-6; 7 bases map to TRBD1. J lost 1 base, V lost 4 bases, and 5 bases had no gene match. The CDR3 is 16 amino acids. CDR1 is SGHDT and CDR2 is YYEEEE in the germline V gene. CDR3 residues: CASSLGQQSYNSPLHF. The CDR3 nucleotides are TGTGCCAGCAGCCTGGGACAGCAATCCTATAATTCACCCCTCCACTTT.

V usage is TRBV5-6 and J usage is TRBJ2-1, with D possibly matching TRBD2 (5 bases). The germline V gene has CDR1 SGHDT and CDR2 YYEEEE. The CDR3 consists of 12 residues. V gave up 4 bases and J gave up 12 bases, with 14 bases separating them. CDR3 in DNA: TGTGCCAGCAGCCCCCGACTACGTGTGCAGTTCTTC. Translating it yields CASSPRLRVQFF.